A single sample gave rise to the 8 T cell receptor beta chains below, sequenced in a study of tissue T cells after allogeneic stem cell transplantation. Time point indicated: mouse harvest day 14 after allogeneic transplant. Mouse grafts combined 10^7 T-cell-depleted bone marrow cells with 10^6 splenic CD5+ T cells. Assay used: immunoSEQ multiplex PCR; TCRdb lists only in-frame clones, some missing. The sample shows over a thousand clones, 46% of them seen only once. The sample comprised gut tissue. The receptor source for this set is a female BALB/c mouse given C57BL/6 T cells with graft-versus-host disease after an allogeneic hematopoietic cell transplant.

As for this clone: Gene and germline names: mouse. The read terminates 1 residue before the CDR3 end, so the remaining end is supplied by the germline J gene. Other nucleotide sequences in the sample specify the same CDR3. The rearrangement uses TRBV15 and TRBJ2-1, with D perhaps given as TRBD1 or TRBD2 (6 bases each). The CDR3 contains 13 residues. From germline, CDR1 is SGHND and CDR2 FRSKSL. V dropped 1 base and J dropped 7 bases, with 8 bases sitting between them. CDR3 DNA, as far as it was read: TGTGCCAGCAGTTTAGGAGGGGGGGCTGAGCAGTTC. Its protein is CASSLGGGAEQF. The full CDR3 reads CASSLGGGAEQFF.

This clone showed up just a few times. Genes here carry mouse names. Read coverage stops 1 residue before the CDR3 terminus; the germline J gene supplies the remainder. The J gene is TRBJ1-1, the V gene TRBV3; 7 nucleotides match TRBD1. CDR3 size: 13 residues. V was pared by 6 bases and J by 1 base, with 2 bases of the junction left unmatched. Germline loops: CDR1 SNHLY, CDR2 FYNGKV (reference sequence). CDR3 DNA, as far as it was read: TGTGCCAGCAGACAGGGGCAAAACACAGAAGTCTTC. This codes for CASRQGQNTEVF. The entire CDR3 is CASRQGQNTEVFF.

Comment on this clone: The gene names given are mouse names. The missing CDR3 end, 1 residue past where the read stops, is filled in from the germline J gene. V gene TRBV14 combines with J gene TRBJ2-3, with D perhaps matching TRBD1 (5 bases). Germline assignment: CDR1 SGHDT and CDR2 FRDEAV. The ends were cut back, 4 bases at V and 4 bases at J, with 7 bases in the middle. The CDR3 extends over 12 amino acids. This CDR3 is CASSRQTETLYF. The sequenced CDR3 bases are TGTGCCAGCAGTCGACAGACAGAAACGCTGTAT.

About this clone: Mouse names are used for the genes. Partial CDR3 DNA: TGTGCCAGCAGCCGGACTGGGGGGGCGCTCGAACAGTAC. Translation: CASSRTGGALEQY. The whole CDR3 protein reads CASSRTGGALEQYF. The V and J genes are TRBV12-2 and TRBJ2-7, with 13 bases lining up with TRBD2. The CDR3 end is not reached by the read, which stops 1 residue before it; the germline J gene fills it in. The CDR3 covers 14 residues. V trimming: 6 bases; J trimming: 7 bases; junction bases outside the gene matches: 8. Germline V lookup: CDR1 SGHLS, CDR2 HYDKME.

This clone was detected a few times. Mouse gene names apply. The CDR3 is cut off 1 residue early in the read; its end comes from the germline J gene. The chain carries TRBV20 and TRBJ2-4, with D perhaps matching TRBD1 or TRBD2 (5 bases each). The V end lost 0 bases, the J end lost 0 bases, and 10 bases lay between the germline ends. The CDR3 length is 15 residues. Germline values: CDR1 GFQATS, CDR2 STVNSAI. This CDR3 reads CGARENGASQNTLYF. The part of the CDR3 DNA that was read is TGTGGTGCTAGGGAGAACGGGGCGAGTCAAAACACCTTGTAC.

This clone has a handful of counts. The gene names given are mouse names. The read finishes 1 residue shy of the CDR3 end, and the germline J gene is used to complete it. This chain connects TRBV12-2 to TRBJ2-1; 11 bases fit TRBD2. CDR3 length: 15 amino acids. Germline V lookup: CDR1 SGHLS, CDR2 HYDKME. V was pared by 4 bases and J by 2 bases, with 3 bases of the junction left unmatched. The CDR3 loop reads CASSTTGGDYAEQFF. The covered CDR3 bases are TGTGCCAGCTCCACGACTGGGGGGGACTATGCTGAGCAGTTC.

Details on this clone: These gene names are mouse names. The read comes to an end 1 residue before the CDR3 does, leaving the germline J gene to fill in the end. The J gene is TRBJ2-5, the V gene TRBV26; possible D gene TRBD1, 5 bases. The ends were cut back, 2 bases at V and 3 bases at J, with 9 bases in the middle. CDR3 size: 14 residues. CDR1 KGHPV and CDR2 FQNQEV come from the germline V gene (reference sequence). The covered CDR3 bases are TGTGCCAGCAGTCTGGAGGGGAGGCAAGACACCCAGTAC. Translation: CASSLEGRQDTQY. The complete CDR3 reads CASSLEGRQDTQYF.

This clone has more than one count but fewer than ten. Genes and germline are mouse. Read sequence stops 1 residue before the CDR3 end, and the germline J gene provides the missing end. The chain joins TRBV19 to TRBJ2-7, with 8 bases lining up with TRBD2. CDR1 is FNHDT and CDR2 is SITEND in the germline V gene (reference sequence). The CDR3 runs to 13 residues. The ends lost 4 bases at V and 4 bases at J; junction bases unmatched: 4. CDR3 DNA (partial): TGTGCCAGCAGTCTGGGGGGCTTTTATGAACAGTAC. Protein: CASSLGGFYEQY. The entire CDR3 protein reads CASSLGGFYEQYF. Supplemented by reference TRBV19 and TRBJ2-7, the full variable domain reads GGIITQTPKFLIGQEGQKLTLKCQQNFNHDTMYWYRQDSGKGLRLIYYSITENDLQKGDLSEGYDASREKKSSFSLTVTSAQKNEMAVFLCASSLGGFYEQYFGPGTRLTVL.